This T cell receptor (beta chain) was identified during a study of blood T cell repertoires in COVID-19. Study overall: PBMCs, B-cell-depleted T cells, or T cells were the source of the cDNA or gDNA that made up the material.

V lost 6 bases to trimming and J lost 5 bases, with 16 bases between them. The germline CDR1 and CDR2 sequences are SQVTM and ANQGSEA. This CDR3 is built from 13 residues. In the authors' workflow: Reference gene primer amplification gave nucleated cell count estimates. Data came from immunoSEQ multiplex PCR; TCRdb stores just in-frame clones and leaves some out. D and trimming were read from the DNA, whereas the V and J calls and clone size are those reported in that table. The sample lists around 250,000 clones; 80% to 90% were seen once. This clone was detected only a few times. The study assigned cohorts using participant-reported clinical history.

This sequence was found in a woman aged 50 to 60 who had been exposed to COVID-19. The sample taken for sequencing was PBMCs or T cells enriched from blood (not recorded which). The chain employs TRBV29-1 and TRBJ2-5, with D possibly being TRBD1 (5 bases). The CDR3 bases are TGCAGCGTCCCCCAGGGCTACCGGGAGACCCAGTACTTC. This encodes CSVPQGYRETQYF.